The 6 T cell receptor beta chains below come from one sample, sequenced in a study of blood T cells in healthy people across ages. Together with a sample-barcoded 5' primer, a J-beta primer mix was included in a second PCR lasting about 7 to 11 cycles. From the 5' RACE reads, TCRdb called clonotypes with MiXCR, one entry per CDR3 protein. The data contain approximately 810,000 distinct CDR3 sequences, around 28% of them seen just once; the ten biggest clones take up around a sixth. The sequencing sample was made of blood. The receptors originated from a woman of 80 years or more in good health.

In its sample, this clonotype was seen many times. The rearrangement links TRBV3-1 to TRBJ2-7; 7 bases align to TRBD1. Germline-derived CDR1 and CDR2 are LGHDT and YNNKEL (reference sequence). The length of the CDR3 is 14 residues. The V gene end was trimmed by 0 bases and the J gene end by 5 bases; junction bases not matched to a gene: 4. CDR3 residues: CASSQDRGFDEQYF. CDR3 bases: TGTGCCAGCAGCCAAGACAGGGGGTTTGACGAGCAGTACTTC.

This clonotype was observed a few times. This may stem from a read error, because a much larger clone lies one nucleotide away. CDR3 nucleotide sequence: TGTGCCAGCAGCTTAGAGACTAGCGGGGGGAGACTGGACCAAGAGACCCAGTTCTTC. Protein: CASSLETSGGRLDQETQFF. The rearrangement uses TRBV7-8 and TRBJ2-5; 13 bases align to TRBD2. The last part of the DNA fits TRBJ2-1 better; the J call may be wrong. CDR1 and CDR2 from the germline V gene are SGHVS and FQNEAQ. This CDR3 comprises 19 residues.

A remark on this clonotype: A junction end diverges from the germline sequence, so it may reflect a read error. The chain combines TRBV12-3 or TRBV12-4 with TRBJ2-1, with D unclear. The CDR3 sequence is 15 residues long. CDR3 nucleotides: TGTGCCAGCAGTTCCTATACGAGCTCCCACAATGAGCAGTTCTTC. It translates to CASSSYTSSHNEQFF.

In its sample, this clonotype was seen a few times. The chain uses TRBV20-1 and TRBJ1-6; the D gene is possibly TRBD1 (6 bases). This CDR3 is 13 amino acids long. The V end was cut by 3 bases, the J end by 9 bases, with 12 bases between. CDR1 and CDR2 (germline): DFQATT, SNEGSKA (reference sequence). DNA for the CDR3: TGCAGTGCTAGTCTGGGGGCAGGTTCACCCCTCCACTTT. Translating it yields CSASLGAGSPLHF.

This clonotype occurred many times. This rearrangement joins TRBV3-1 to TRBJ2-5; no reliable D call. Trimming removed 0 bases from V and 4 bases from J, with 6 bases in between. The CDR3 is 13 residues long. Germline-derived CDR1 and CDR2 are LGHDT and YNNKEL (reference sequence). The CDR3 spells CASSQDQVETQYF. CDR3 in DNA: TGTGCCAGCAGCCAAGATCAGGTAGAGACCCAGTACTTC.

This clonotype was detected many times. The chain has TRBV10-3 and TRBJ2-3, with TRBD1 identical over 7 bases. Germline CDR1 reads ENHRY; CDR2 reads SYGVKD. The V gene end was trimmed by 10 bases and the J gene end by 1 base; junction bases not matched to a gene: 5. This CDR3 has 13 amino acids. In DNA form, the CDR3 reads TGTGCCACCAGGGGGACAGGCACAGATACGCAGTATTTT. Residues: CATRGTGTDTQYF.